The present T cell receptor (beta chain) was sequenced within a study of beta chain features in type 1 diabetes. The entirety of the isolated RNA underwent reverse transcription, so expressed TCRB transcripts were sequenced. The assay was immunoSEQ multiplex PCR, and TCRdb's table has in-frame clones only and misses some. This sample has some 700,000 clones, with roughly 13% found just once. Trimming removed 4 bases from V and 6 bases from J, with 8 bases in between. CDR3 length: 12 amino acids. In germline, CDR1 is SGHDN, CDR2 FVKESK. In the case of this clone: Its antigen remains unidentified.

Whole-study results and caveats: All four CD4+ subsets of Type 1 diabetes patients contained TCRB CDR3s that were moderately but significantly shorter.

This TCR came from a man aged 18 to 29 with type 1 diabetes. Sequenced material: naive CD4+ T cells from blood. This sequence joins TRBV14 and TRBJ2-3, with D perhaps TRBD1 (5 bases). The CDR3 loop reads CASSPPGDTQYF. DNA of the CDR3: TGTGCCAGCAGCCCTCCAGGGGATACGCAGTATTTT.